A selection of T cell receptor beta chains follows, all from one sample in a study of T cell responses to AZD1222 COVID-19 vaccine. Assay: immunoSEQ multiplex PCR; the TCRdb copy retains only in-frame clones and omits some. Of 54,000 or so clones listed, 70% to 90% are singletons. The material sequenced was peripheral blood, taken on day 0 of AZD1222 vaccination. Receptor source: an adult in good health. The CDR3 runs from the conserved cysteine through the conserved F or W. The D gene is left open where the match is weak. Clone size appears in some rows only: once, few, many, or a class for an expanded clone.

NA	NA	TRBV2	TRBJ1-1	CASSGTANTEAFF	TGTGCCAGCAGTGGGACAGCGAACACTGAAGCTTTCTTT
TRBD2	NA	TRBV11-2	TRBJ2-1	CASSLDSSSGGASYNEQFF	TGTGCCAGCAGCTTAGATTCGTCTAGCGGGGGGGCCTCCTACAATGAGCAGTTCTTC
NA	NA	TRBV6-4	TRBJ1-1	CASSATLGGTEAFF	TGTGCCAGCAGTGCCACACTCGGGGGCACTGAAGCTTTCTTT
TRBD1	once	TRBV4-3	TRBJ1-5	CASSQTGGWNQPQHF	TGCGCCAGCAGCCAGACAGGGGGTTGGAATCAGCCCCAGCATTTT
NA	NA	TRBV12-3/TRBV12-4	TRBJ1-2	CASSQQENYGYTF	TGTGCCAGCAGTCAACAAGAGAACTATGGCTACACCTTC
NA	NA	TRBV18	TRBJ1-5	CASSPGTNQPQHF	TGTGCCAGCTCACCCGGGACGAATCAGCCCCAGCATTTT
TRBD1	NA	TRBV29-1	TRBJ1-2	CSAAGTGNYGYTF	TGCAGCGCGGCAGGGACAGGGAACTATGGCTACACCTTC
NA	NA	TRBV2	TRBJ1-2	CASRDPGQAYGYTF	TGTGCCAGCAGGGACCCCGGGCAGGCTTATGGCTACACCTTC
NA	NA	TRBV6-5	TRBJ2-7	CASNRPGQGEAEQYF	TGTGCCAGTAATAGGCCGGGGCAGGGAGAGGCCGAGCAGTACTTC
NA	NA	TRBV12-5	TRBJ2-7	CASGLAGGLYEQYF	TGTGCTAGTGGTTTGGCGGGGGGCCTCTACGAGCAGTACTTC
TRBD1	NA	TRBV5-1	TRBJ2-7	CASRKTGATYEQYF	TGCGCCAGCAGGAAGACAGGGGCGACCTACGAGCAGTACTTC
NA	once	TRBV19	TRBJ1-2	CASGNRANYGYTF	TGTGCCAGTGGGAACAGGGCTAACTATGGCTACACCTTC
TRBD2	NA	TRBV27	TRBJ2-7	CASRPSGGGEQYF	TGTGCCAGCAGACCTAGCGGGGGTGGCGAGCAGTACTTC
NA	few	TRBV28	TRBJ1-1	CASRTTSSTEAFF	TGTGCCAGCAGGACCACCTCGAGCACTGAAGCTTTCTTT
TRBD1	once	TRBV19	TRBJ1-2	CATALDRGNYGYTF	TGTGCCACCGCCCTGGACAGGGGTAACTATGGCTACACCTTC
NA	NA	TRBV27	TRBJ1-2	CASSFLGPNYGYTF	TGTGCCAGCAGTTTTCTAGGCCCTAACTATGGCTACACCTTC
TRBD2	NA	TRBV7-2	TRBJ2-3	CASSLEASGSDTQYF	TGTGCCAGCAGCTTAGAGGCTAGCGGTTCAGATACGCAGTATTTT
TRBD1	NA	TRBV15	TRBJ2-5	CATSRQRQGLGETQYF	TGTGCCACCAGCAGACAACGACAGGGTTTAGGAGAGACCCAGTACTTC
TRBD1	NA	TRBV28	TRBJ1-2	CASRQGGANYGYTF	TGTGCCAGCAGACAGGGGGGGGCAAACTATGGCTACACCTTC
TRBD1	once	TRBV2	TRBJ1-4	CASSEDRGLEEKLFF	TGTGCCAGCAGTGAAGACAGGGGGCTGGAGGAAAAACTGTTTTTT
NA	NA	TRBV27	TRBJ1-5	CASSRTEGNQPQHF	TGTGCCAGCAGCAGGACGGAGGGAAATCAGCCCCAGCATTTT
TRBD1	NA	TRBV5-4	TRBJ1-2	CASSSEDRGDEYGYTF	TGTGCCAGCAGCTCCGAGGACAGGGGCGACGAATATGGCTACACCTTC
NA	NA	TRBV19	TRBJ1-1	CASSMSTPNTEAFF	TGTGCCAGTAGTATGTCGACACCGAACACTGAAGCTTTCTTT
NA	NA	TRBV7-2	TRBJ1-1	CASSLAGGVRARGSDEAFF	TGTGCCAGCAGCTTAGCGGGGGGCGTAAGGGCCAGGGGCTCTGATGAAGCTTTCTTT
TRBD1	NA	TRBV18	TRBJ1-5	CASSPGQPLSNQPQHF	TGTGCCAGCTCACCGGGACAGCCACTAAGCAATCAGCCCCAGCATTTT
NA	few	TRBV2	TRBJ1-5	CASSEGFGQYSNQPQHF	TGTGCCAGCAGTGAGGGTTTTGGACAATATAGCAATCAGCCCCAGCATTTT
NA	NA	TRBV12-3/TRBV12-4	TRBJ1-1	CASSVGRAVEAFF	TGTGCCAGCAGTGTAGGGAGGGCGGTTGAAGCTTTCTTT
NA	NA	TRBV4-1	TRBJ1-1	CASSQRVGGPTEAFF	TGCGCCAGCAGCCAAAGGGTAGGGGGGCCCACTGAAGCTTTCTTT
NA	NA	TRBV20-1	TRBJ1-2	CSTNSYGYTF	TGCAGTACTAACAGCTATGGCTACACCTTC
TRBD1	NA	TRBV7-2	TRBJ1-3	CASSSTGGSGNTIYF	TGTGCCAGCAGCTCTACAGGGGGCTCTGGAAACACCATATATTTT
TRBD1	NA	TRBV6-2/TRBV6-3	TRBJ2-2	CASSYSRGQAPGRELFF	TGTGCCAGCAGTTACTCGCGGGGACAGGCCCCGGGGAGGGAGCTGTTTTTT
NA	few	TRBV18	TRBJ1-2	CASSPTGQGEYGYTF	TGTGCCAGCTCACCCACCGGGCAGGGCGAATATGGCTACACCTTC
NA	NA	TRBV5-1	TRBJ1-2	CASSLEQNYGYTF	TGCGCCAGCAGCTTGGAACAGAACTATGGCTACACCTTC
NA	few	TRBV5-6	TRBJ1-1	CASSRTVLNTEAFF	TGTGCCAGCAGCCGGACGGTTTTGAACACTGAAGCTTTCTTT
NA	NA	TRBV11-2	TRBJ1-1	CASSLGRTEAFF	TGTGCCAGCAGCTTAGGACGGACCGAAGCTTTCTTT
NA	few	TRBV28	TRBJ1-2	CASLPDANYGYTF	TGTGCCAGCTTACCGGATGCTAACTATGGCTACACCTTC
TRBD1	NA	TRBV6-5	TRBJ1-1	CASRGGKDTEAFF	TGTGCCTCCAGGGGGGGCAAGGACACTGAAGCTTTCTTT
NA	NA	TRBV6-1	TRBJ1-5	CASSEGPQPQHF	TGTGCCAGCAGTGAAGGACCACAGCCCCAGCATTTT
NA	once	TRBV19	TRBJ1-2	CASSMIRAAFSYTF	TGTGCCAGTAGTATGATCAGGGCGGCGTTTTCCTACACCTTC
TRBD1	NA	TRBV18	TRBJ2-7	CASSRRTGSEQYF	TGTGCCAGCTCACGGCGGACAGGGTCCGAGCAGTACTTC
TRBD1	NA	TRBV5-4	TRBJ2-7	CASSHGTAASYEQYF	TGTGCCAGCAGCCACGGGACAGCCGCCTCCTACGAGCAGTACTTC
NA	once	TRBV7-2	TRBJ2-1	CASSKGSSYNEQFF	TGTGCCAGCAGTAAGGGAAGCTCCTACAATGAGCAGTTCTTC